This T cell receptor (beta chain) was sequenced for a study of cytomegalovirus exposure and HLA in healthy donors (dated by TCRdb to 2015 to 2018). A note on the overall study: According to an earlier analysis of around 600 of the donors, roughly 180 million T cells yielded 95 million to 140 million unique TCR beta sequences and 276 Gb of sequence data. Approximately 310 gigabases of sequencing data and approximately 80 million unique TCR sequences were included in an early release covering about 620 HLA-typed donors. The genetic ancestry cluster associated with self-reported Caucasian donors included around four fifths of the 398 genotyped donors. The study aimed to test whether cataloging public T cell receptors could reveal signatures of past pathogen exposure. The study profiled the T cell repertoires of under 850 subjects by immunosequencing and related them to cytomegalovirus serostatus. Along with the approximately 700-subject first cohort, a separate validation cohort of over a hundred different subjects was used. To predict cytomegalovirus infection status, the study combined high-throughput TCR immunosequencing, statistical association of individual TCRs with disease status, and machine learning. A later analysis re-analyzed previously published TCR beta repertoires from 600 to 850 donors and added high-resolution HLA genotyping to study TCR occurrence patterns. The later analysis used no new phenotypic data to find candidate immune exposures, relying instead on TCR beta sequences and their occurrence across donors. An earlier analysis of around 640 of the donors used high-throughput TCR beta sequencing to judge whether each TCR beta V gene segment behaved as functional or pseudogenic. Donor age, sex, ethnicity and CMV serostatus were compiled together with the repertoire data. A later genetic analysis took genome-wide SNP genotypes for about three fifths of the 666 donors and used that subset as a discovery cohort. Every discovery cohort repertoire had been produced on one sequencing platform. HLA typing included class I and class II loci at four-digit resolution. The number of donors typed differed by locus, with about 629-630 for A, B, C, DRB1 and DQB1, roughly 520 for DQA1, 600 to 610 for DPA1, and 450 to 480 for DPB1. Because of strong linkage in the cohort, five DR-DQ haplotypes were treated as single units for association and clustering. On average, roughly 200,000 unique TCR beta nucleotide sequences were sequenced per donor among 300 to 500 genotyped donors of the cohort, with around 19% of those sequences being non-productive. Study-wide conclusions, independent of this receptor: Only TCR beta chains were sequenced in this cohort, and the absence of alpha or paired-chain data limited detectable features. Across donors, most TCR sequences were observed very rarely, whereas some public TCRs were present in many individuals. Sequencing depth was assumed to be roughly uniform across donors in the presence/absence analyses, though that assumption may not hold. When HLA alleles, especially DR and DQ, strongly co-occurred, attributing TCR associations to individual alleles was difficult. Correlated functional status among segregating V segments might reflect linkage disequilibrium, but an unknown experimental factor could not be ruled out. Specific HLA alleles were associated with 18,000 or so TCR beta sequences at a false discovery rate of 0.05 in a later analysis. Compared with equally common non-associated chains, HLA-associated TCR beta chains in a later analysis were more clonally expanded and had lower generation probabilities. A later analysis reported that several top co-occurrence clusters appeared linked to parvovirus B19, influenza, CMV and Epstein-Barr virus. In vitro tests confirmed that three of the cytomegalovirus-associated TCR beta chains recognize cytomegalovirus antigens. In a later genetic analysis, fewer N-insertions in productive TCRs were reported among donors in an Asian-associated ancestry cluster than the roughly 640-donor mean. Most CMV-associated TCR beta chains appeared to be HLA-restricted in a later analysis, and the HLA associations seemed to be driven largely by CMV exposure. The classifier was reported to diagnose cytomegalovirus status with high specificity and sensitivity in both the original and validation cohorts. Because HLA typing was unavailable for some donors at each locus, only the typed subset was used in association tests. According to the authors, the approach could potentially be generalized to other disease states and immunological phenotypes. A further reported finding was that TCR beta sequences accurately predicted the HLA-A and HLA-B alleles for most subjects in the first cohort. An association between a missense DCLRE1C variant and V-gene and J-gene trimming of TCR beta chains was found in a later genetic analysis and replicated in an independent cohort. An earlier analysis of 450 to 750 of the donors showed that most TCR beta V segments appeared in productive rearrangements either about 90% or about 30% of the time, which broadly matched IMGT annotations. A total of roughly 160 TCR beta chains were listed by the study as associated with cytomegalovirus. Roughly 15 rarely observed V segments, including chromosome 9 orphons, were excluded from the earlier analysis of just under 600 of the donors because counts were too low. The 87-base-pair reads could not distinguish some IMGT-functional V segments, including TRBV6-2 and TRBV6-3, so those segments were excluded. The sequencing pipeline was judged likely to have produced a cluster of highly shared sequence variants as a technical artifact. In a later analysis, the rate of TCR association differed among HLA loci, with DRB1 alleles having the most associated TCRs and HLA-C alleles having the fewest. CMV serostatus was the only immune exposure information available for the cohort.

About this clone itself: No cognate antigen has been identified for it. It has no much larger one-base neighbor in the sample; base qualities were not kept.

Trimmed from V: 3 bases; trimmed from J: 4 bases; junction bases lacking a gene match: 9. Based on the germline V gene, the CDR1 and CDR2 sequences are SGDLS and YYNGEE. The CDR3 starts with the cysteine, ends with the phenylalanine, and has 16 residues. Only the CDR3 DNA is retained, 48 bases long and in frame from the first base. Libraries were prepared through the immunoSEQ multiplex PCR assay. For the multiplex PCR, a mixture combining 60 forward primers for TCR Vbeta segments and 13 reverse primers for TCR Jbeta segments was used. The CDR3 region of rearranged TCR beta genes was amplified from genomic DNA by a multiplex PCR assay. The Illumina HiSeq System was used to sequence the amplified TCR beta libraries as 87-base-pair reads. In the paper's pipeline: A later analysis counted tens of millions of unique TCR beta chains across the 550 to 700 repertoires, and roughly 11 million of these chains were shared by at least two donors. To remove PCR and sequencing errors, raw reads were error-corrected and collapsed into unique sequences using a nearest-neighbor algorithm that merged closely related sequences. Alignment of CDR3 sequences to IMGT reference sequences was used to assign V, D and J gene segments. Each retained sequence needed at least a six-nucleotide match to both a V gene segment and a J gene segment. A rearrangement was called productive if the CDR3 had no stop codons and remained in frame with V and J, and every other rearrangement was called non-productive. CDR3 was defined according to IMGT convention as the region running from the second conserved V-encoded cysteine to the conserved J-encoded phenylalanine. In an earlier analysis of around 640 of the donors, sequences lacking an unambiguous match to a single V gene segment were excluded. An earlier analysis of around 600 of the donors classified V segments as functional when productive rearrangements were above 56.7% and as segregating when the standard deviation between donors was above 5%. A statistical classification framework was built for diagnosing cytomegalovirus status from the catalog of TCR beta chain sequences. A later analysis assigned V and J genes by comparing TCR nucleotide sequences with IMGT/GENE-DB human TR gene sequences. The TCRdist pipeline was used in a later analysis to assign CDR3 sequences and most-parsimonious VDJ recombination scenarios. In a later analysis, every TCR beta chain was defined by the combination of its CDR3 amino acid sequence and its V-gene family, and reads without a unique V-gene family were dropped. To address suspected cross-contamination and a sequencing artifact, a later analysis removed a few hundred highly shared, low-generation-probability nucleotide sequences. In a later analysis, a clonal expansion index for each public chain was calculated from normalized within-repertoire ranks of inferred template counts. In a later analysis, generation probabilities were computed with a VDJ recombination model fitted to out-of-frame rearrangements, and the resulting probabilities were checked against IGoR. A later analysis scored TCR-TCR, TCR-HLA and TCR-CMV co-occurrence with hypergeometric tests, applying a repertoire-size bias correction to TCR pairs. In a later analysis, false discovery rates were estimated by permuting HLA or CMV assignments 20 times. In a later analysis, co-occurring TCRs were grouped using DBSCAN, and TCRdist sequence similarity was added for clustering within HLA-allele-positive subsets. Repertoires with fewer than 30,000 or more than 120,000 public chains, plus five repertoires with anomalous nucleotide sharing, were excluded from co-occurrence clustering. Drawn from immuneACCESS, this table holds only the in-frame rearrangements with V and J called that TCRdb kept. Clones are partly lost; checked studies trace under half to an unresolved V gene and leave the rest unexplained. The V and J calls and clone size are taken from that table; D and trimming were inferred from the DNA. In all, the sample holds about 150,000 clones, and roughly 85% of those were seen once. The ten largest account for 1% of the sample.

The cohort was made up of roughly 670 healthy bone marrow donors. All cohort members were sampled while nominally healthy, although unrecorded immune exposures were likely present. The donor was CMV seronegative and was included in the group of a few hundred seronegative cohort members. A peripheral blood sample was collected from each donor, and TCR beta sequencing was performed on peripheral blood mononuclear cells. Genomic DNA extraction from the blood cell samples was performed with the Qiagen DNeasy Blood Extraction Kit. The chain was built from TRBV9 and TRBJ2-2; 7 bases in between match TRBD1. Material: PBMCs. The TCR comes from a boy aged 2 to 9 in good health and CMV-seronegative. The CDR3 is CASSEIKGQSTGELFF. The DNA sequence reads TGTGCCAGCAGCGAAATCAAGGGACAGAGCACCGGGGAGCTGTTTTTT.